This T cell receptor (beta chain) was captured by sequencing in a study of blood T cell repertoires in COVID-19. Overall study: All recovered Cohort 3 donors got two negative PCRs, got clearance, or saw symptom resolution. Acute-phase and convalescent COVID-19 samples originated in the United States, Italy and Spain.

The germline gives CDR1 SGDLS, CDR2 YYNGEE. The CDR3 loop spans 16 amino acids. Trimming cost V 2 bases and J 0 bases; bases outside gene matches: 7. Ages ranged from about 18 to 90 years, with residence in under 25 US areas. This clone was picked up one time. Original processing methods: Estimated nucleated cell counts came from reference gene primer amplification. The data were produced by immunoSEQ multiplex PCR, yet TCRdb's version contains in-frame clones alone and is incomplete. The D gene and trimming were derived from the DNA, and the V and J assignments and clone size from that table. The repertoire includes around 200,000 clones, 86% of them detected once, and 3.1% sits in the top ten.

This chain links TRBV9 with TRBJ1-1, with 7 bases matching TRBD1. Sequences were obtained from PBMCs or T cells enriched from blood (not recorded which). This sequence was found in a woman between 45 and 65 years old in a cohort exposed to, infected with or recovered from COVID-19 (not recorded which). CDR3 nucleotides: TGTGCCAGCAGCGTGGGACAGTCATTAATGAACACTGAAGCTTTCTTT. Translating gives CASSVGQSLMNTEAFF.